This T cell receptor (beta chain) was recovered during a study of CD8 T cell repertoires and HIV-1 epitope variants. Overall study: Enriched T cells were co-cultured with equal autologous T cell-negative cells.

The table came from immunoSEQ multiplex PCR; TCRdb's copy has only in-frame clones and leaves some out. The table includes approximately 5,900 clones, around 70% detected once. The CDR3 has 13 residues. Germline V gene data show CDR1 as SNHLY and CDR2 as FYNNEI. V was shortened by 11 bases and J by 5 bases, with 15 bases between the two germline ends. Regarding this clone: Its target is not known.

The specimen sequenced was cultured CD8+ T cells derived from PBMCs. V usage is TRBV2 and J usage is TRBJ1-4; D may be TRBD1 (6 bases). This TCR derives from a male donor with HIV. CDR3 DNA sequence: TGTGCCTGGGGGGGGCAGACCAATGAAAAACTGTTTTTT. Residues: CAWGGQTNEKLFF.